This section outlines one T cell receptor (beta chain) sequence together with its context. These data come from a study of lymphopenia after photon versus proton radiotherapy. Using immunoSEQ multiplex PCR, the repertoire was profiled, and TCRdb retains in-frame clones only, with some absent. The sample gives fewer than 20,000 clones, about nine tenths of which show up once; about 9% is in the top ten. Trimming removed 7 bases at V and 7 bases at J, with 19 bases between. This CDR3 has 15 amino acids. The germline V gene encodes CDR1 SGHVS and CDR2 FNYEAQ. Here the sequenced sample was peripheral blood, taken from a patient treated with proton-based radiotherapy. J is TRBJ1-4 and V is TRBV7-6; no clear D. The clonotype comes from a man in his sixties or seventies with pancreatic cancer. CDR3 protein: CASTGSASLSEKLFF. In DNA form, the CDR3 reads TGTGCCAGCACTGGGTCAGCGTCCTTAAGTGAAAAACTGTTTTTT.